This T cell receptor beta chain stems from a study of T cells in Graves' hyperthyroidism and ophthalmopathy. Study in general: Before any treatment, at initial diagnosis, peripheral blood was collected.

This clonotype was seen ten or more times. The antigen is unknown. The germline V and J ends were trimmed by 5 bases and 1 base, with 6 bases remaining between them. Looked up from germline, CDR1 is SGHTA and CDR2 is FQGNSA. The CDR3 runs 13 residues. The TCR beta CDR3 regions underwent amplification using RNA transcripts as the source. A set of HTBI primers served as the primers for a first-round RT-PCR of the TCR CDR3. TCRdb fed the multiplex PCR reads into MiXCR, producing one record per CDR3 protein. The sample holds hundreds of thousands of distinct CDR3 sequences, over 15% seen once. Diagnosis relied on clinical symptoms, serum thyroxine and TRAb, thyroid ultrasound and orbital computed tomography. Points from the study as a whole: The model predicted ophthalmopathy a median approximately 6 months before onset.

The chain employs TRBV7-2 and TRBJ1-5; no clear D. Sequencing input: blood. The clonotype was recovered from a woman aged 18-29 years with Graves' hyperthyroidism. The chain's CDR3 is CASSHGSNQPQHF. DNA for the CDR3: TGTGCCAGCAGCCACGGAAGCAATCAGCCCCAGCATTTT.